This TCR beta chain was documented in a study of OX40 agonist ivuxolimab in advanced cancers. The wider study: A male proportion of just over 80% was recorded, with mean age 60 years and range roughly 23 to 85. Anti-PD-1, anti-PD-L1 or anti-CTLA-4 therapy given earlier was allowed, and roughly 38% had some. Of the patients, three showed partial responses, one with hepatocellular carcinoma and two with cutaneous melanoma.

Assay: immunoSEQ multiplex PCR; the TCRdb copy retains only in-frame clones and omits some. The sample holds tens of thousands of clones; 90% to 95% are singletons and the top ten take 8% to 13%. This clone occurred once. Its specificity is unknown. This CDR3 is also generated by other DNA sequences in the sample. V shed 2 bases and J shed 0 bases, with 8 bases lying between them. This CDR3 comprises 14 residues. Germline V gene lookup returns CDR1 SGHDT and CDR2 YYEEEE. Study conclusions and caveats: Both CD4+ and CD8+ T cell populations in blood had undergone clonal expansion by week 6 at 0.1 to 3.0 mg/kg.

The clonotype originates from an adult with an advanced solid tumor such as melanoma, head and neck, liver or kidney cancer. This sample comprised CD4+ or CD8+ T cells sorted from blood, obtained in a trial of the OX40 agonist ivuxolimab. V usage is TRBV5-6 and J usage is TRBJ1-2, with a possible D match to TRBD1 (5 bases). CDR3 in DNA: TGTGCCAGCAGCTTTGGGGGAGCTAACTATGGCTACACCTTC. Translating gives CASSFGGANYGYTF.